The text below deals with one TCR beta chain. This sample is part of a study of blood T cell repertoires in COVID-19. The CDR3 covers 16 residues. V lost 5 bases and J lost 0; bases outside the gene matches: 10. Germline V CDR1 and CDR2: LNHDA, SQIVND (reference sequence). Assay: immunoSEQ multiplex PCR; the TCRdb copy retains only in-frame clones and omits some. The sample carries approximately 230,000 clones, about 79% recorded once. The sequenced material came from peripheral blood. This sequence joins TRBV19 and TRBJ2-7; TRBD2 matches at 7 bases. The TCR sequence derives from a man older than 75 with acute or convalescent COVID-19. The CDR3 region is CASSPRLERDSYEQYF. The CDR3, as DNA: TGTGCCAGTAGTCCCAGACTCGAGCGGGACTCCTACGAGCAGTACTTC.